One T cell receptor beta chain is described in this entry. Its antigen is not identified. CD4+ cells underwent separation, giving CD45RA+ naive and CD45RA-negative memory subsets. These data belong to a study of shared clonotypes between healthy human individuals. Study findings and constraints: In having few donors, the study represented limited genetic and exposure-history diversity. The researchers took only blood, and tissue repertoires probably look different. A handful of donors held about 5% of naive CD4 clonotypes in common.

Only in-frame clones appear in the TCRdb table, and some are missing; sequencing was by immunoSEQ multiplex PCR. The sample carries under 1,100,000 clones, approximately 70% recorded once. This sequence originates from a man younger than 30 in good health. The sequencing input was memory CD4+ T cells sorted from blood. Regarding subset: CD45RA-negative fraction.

The CDR3 sequence is CASSRGGSSPLHF. CDR3 DNA sequence: TGTGCCAGCAGCCGGGGGGGGAGTTCACCCCTCCACTTT. J is TRBJ1-6 and V is TRBV7-9, with D possibly TRBD1 on 5 matching bases. The CDR3 sequence is 13 residues long. Trimming cost V 5 bases and J 9 bases, with 11 bases left between them. CDR1 SEHNR and CDR2 FQNEAQ come from the germline V gene (reference sequence).